This TCR beta chain was sequenced for a study of blood T cell repertoires in COVID-19. Assay: immunoSEQ multiplex PCR; the TCRdb copy retains only in-frame clones and omits some. The repertoire consists of 250,000 or so clones, with over 90% occurring once and the leading ten covering around 0.83%. Material for sequencing was peripheral blood. This TCR was sampled from a man aged 30 to 39 with COVID-19, enrolled during active disease.

CDR3 DNA: TGTGCCAGCAGCCCAGACAGGGGGAAGACAGATACGCAGTATTTT. Its translation is CASSPDRGKTDTQYF. This sequence joins TRBV5-4 and TRBJ2-3; 9 nucleotides match TRBD1. The V segment lost 4 bases and the J segment 3 bases; nucleotides outside the gene matches: 6. The CDR3 totals 15 residues. Per the germline V gene, CDR1 is SGHNT and CDR2 is YYREEE (reference sequence).